This TCR beta chain was captured by sequencing in a study of blood T cells in healthy people across ages. Primers used in a second PCR of about 6 to 11 cycles were a sample-barcoded 5' primer and a J-beta primer mix. All cDNA molecules were each tagged by a template-switch adaptor with 12 random nucleotides. Using its own MiXCR run on the 5' RACE reads, TCRdb lists one record per CDR3 protein. The table records over 1,300,000 distinct CDR3 sequences, 45% to 70% of them present only once. This receptor was identified in a young man in good health. The sample was blood.

CDR3 amino acids: CASSPIGQGFNQPQHF. CDR3 bases: TGTGCCAGCAGTCCGATTGGACAGGGGTTTAATCAGCCCCAGCATTTT. This chain connects TRBV27 to TRBJ1-5; 9 positions agree with TRBD1. Unmatched junction bases numbered 9, after V lost 5 bases and J lost 4 bases. The germline CDR1 and CDR2 sequences are MNHEY and SMNVEV (reference sequence). This CDR3 comprises 16 residues.